The 20 T cell receptor beta chains listed next were all sequenced from one sample in a study of blood T cell repertoires in COVID-19. Here immunoSEQ multiplex PCR was the method, and the copy in TCRdb shows in-frame clones only, minus some. The sample lists approximately 230,000 clones; over 80% were seen once. What was sequenced was PBMCs or T cells enriched from blood (not recorded which). These receptors were obtained from a woman under 30 who had recovered from COVID-19.

Of note for this clone: This same CDR3 is encoded by further DNA sequences in the sample. The rearrangement joins TRBV5-4 to TRBJ1-3; D is possibly TRBD1 (5 bases). Germline assignment: CDR1 SGHNT and CDR2 YYREEE (reference sequence). V dropped 0 bases and J dropped 1 base, with 8 bases sitting between them. The CDR3 is 15 residues long. The DNA of the CDR3 is TGTGCCAGCAGCTTGGGGGGGGTGTCTGGAAACACCATATATTTT. Encoded protein: CASSLGGVSGNTIYF.

This chain links TRBV5-1 with TRBJ2-1, with D perhaps TRBD1 (7 bases). Germline V CDR1 and CDR2: SGHRS, YFSETQ. The V end was cut by 9 bases, the J end by 7 bases, with 20 bases between. The CDR3 covers 14 residues. CDR3 loop: CATGGDSLGNEQFF. The CDR3, as DNA: TGCGCCACCGGCGGGGACAGCCTGGGGAATGAGCAGTTCTTC.

The chain has TRBV15 and TRBJ1-1; TRBD1 agrees at 7 bases. V shed 1 base and J 8 bases; nucleotides not matched to a gene: 7. CDR1 is LNHNV, CDR2 YYDKDF, per germline (reference sequence). This CDR3 contains 14 residues. CDR3 in DNA: TGTGCCACCAGCAGAGGCATAGGGGGCGGCGAAGCTTTCTTT. As protein: CATSRGIGGGEAFF.

The genes are TRBV18 and TRBJ1-2; 8 positions match TRBD1. The CDR3 has 16 residues. The V gene's germline CDR1 is KGHSH and CDR2 LQKENI. Trimming removed 2 bases from V and 8 bases from J; junction bases left unmatched: 13. The CDR3 DNA follows: TGTGCCAGCTCACCAGGGGAGAGCAGGGGGCATGGAGGCTACACCTTC. Translated, it gives CASSPGESRGHGGYTF.

This chain links TRBV28 with TRBJ2-7, with no clear D. With 5 bases removed from V and 3 bases from J, the gap between germline ends came to 17 bases. This CDR3 contains 15 residues. CDR1 is MDHEN and CDR2 is SYDVKM in the germline V gene. The CDR3 reads CASSQSRLPLYEQYF. The CDR3 coding sequence is TGTGCCAGCAGTCAAAGCAGGCTACCCCTCTACGAGCAGTACTTC. Looking up the rest from reference TRBV28 and TRBJ2-7 gives the full variable domain: DVKVTQSSRYLVKRTGEKVFLECVQDMDHENMFWYRQDPGLGLRLIYFSYDVKMKEKGDIPEGYSVSREKKERFSLILESASTNQTSMYLCASSQSRLPLYEQYFGPGTRLTVT.

Written as DNA, the CDR3 is TGTGCCAGCAGTAGGGGTAACACTGAAGCTTTCTTT. Amino acid sequence: CASSRGNTEAFF. The chain links TRBV6-6 to TRBJ1-1, with D perhaps matching TRBD1 (5 bases). The CDR3 runs 12 residues. Trimming shortened V by 5 bases and J by 2 bases, and 6 bases separated the two germline ends. Looked up from germline, CDR1 is MNHNY and CDR2 is SVGAGI (reference sequence).

This chain connects TRBV4-2 to TRBJ2-3; 13 positions match TRBD2. Germline V gives CDR1 LGHNA, CDR2 YNFKEQ. V was pared by 4 bases and J by 3 bases, with 4 bases of the junction left unmatched. The CDR3 has 16 amino acids. Written as DNA, the CDR3 is TGTGCCAGCAGCCGGACTAGCGGGAGTTTGACAGATACGCAGTATTTT. Encoded protein: CASSRTSGSLTDTQYF.

This chain connects TRBV2 to TRBJ1-5, with no clear D. Trimming took 8 bases from V and 2 from J, leaving 16 bases between them. This CDR3 spans 15 amino acids. CDR1 is SNHLY and CDR2 is FYNNEI in the germline V gene. The CDR3 here is CASDQTGLGNQPQHF. Here the CDR3 DNA reads TGTGCCAGCGACCAGACGGGGTTGGGCAATCAGCCCCAGCATTTT.

This sequence joins TRBV2 and TRBJ1-5; no reliable D call. The CDR3 extends over 13 amino acids. Trimming stripped 7 bases from V and 3 bases from J, with 10 bases between. Per germline, CDR1 SNHLY and CDR2 FYNNEI. As DNA, the CDR3 is TGTGCCAGCATGGCGGCGAACAATCAGCCCCAGCATTTT. This sequence encodes CASMAANNQPQHF.

The chain carries TRBV28 and TRBJ1-6, with D possibly matching TRBD1 (6 bases). The CDR3 consists of 13 residues. V gave up 6 bases and J gave up 9 bases, with 12 bases separating them. Germline CDR1 is MDHEN and CDR2 is SYDVKM. The CDR3 DNA sequence: TGTGCCAGCAGACAGGGATGGGGTTCACCCCTCCACTTT. Its protein product is CASRQGWGSPLHF.

The CDR3 region is CASSRTGGPYEQYF. CDR3 nucleotides: TGTGCCAGCAGTCGGACAGGGGGTCCCTACGAGCAGTACTTC. This chain connects TRBV6-5 to TRBJ2-7; 10 positions agree with TRBD1. This CDR3 has 14 amino acids. The V segment lost 5 bases and the J segment 2 bases; nucleotides outside the gene matches: 3. The germline gives CDR1 MNHEY, CDR2 SVGAGI.

The chain carries TRBV13 and TRBJ2-7; 8 bases align to TRBD1. Looked up from germline, CDR1 is PRHDT and CDR2 is FYEKMQ (reference sequence). The V segment lost 7 bases and the J segment 7 bases; nucleotides outside the gene matches: 12. The CDR3 spans 14 residues. CDR3 residues: CASTPGGAGGEQYF. CDR3 coding DNA: TGTGCCAGCACACCAGGGGGCGCCGGGGGTGAGCAGTACTTC.

The sample holds one count of this clone. This chain uses TRBV9 with TRBJ2-1; 8 bases match TRBD2. Trimming took 2 bases from V and 5 from J; bases not matched to a gene: 3. This CDR3 is 14 amino acids long. CDR1 is SGDLS and CDR2 is YYNGEE in the germline V gene. CDR3 sequence: CASSVGLAHNEQFF. CDR3 DNA: TGTGCCAGCAGCGTCGGACTAGCCCACAATGAGCAGTTCTTC. Supplemented by reference TRBV9 and TRBJ2-1, the full variable domain reads DSGVTQTPKHLITATGQRVTLRCSPRSGDLSVYWYQQSLDQGLQFLIQYYNGEERAKGNILERFSAQQFPDLHSELNLSSLELGDSALYFCASSVGLAHNEQFFGPGTRLTVL.

The V gene is TRBV7-9, the J gene TRBJ1-4; TRBD1 aligns across 7 bases. J gave up 8 bases and V 5 bases, and 11 bases lay outside the gene matches. The CDR3 runs to 15 residues. CDR1 is SEHNR, CDR2 FQNEAQ, per germline (reference sequence). The DNA for the CDR3 is TGTGCCAGCAGCCAACCGACAGGGCTGGGAGAAAAACTGTTTTTT. Amino acids: CASSQPTGLGEKLFF.

This clone was observed a single time. This CDR3 is CASSLDRGSSPLHF. The CDR3 bases are TGTGCCAGCTCACTGGACAGGGGATCTTCACCCCTCCACTTT. The chain combines TRBV18 with TRBJ1-6, with TRBD1 identical over 9 bases. V lost 4 bases and J lost 9; bases outside the gene matches: 4. CDR1 and CDR2 from the germline V gene are KGHSH and LQKENI. The CDR3 length is 14 residues.

The V and J genes are TRBV9 and TRBJ1-2, with a possible D match to TRBD1 (6 bases). V lost 1 base, J lost 8 bases, and 12 bases lay in between. The CDR3 has 13 residues. Germline CDR1 is SGDLS and CDR2 is YYNGEE. The CDR3 spells CASSVLQGKGYTF. DNA of the CDR3: TGTGCCAGCAGCGTATTGCAGGGGAAGGGCTACACCTTC.

The J gene is TRBJ2-3, the V gene TRBV4-1; the match to TRBD2 covers 13 bases. Germline CDR1 reads MGHRA; CDR2 reads YSYEKL. The V gene end was trimmed by 1 base and the J gene end by 6 bases; junction bases not matched to a gene: 7. CDR3 length: 17 amino acids. This chain's CDR3 is CASSQGLAGGRVDTQYF. CDR3 in DNA: TGCGCCAGCAGCCAAGGACTAGCGGGGGGACGGGTGGATACGCAGTATTTT.

This chain links TRBV3-1 (or the pseudogene TRBV3-2) with TRBJ1-2; 8 nucleotides agree with TRBD1. Losses at the gene ends were 5 bases for V and 2 bases for J; bases not matched to a gene: 1. Germline values: CDR1 LGHDT, CDR2 YNNKEL (reference sequence). The CDR3 runs 13 residues. CDR3 coding DNA: TGTGCCAGCAGCGGGACAGGAAACTATGGCTACACCTTC. Translation: CASSGTGNYGYTF.

The table lists this clone with a count of one. The chain is built from TRBV23-1 and TRBJ1-5; 7 bases map to TRBD1. TRBV23-1 is flagged as an ORF with uncertain function. J was trimmed by 0 bases and V by 4 bases; bases with no gene match: 9. The CDR3 is made up of 17 amino acids. The CDR3 nucleotides are TGCGCCAGCAGTCTAACCGGGACAGCGTATAGCAATCAGCCCCAGCATTTT. Encoded protein: CASSLTGTAYSNQPQHF.

The CDR3 DNA reads as TGTGCCATCAGTGCGGGGACACCGAATGAGCAGTTCTTC. It is translated as CAISAGTPNEQFF. V is TRBV10-3 and J is TRBJ2-1; the D gene is possibly TRBD1 (6 bases). The CDR3 extends over 13 amino acids. Deletions cut 4 bases from V and 7 bases from J, with 11 bases between. From germline, CDR1 is ENHRY and CDR2 SYGVKD.